This entry lists 14 T cell receptor beta chains sequenced from one sample in a study of T cell responses to AZD1222 COVID-19 vaccine. The method was immunoSEQ multiplex PCR; TCRdb's version includes in-frame clones alone and lacks a portion of them. The sample has some 170,000 clones; just over 90% are singletons. The specimen comprised peripheral blood, sampled on day 0 of MenACWY control vaccination. The receptors come from an adult in good health.

CDR3: CASSLDPRTGELFF. The CDR3 DNA sequence: TGTGCCAGCAGCTTAGACCCACGCACCGGGGAGCTGTTTTTT. The chain joins TRBV11-2 to TRBJ2-2; unclear D gene. Trimming left V 0 bases short and J 4 bases short, with 6 bases between. Germline V lookup: CDR1 SGHAT, CDR2 FQNNGV. This CDR3 comprises 14 residues.

The sample holds one count of this clone. The chain joins TRBV7-3 to TRBJ2-5; a weak D match, TRBD1 (6 bases). Germline assignment: CDR1 SGHTA and CDR2 FQGTGA. This CDR3 is built from 14 residues. Trimming took 3 bases from V and 4 from J, leaving 12 bases between them. CDR3 DNA sequence: TGTGCCAGCAGCTTGGAACAGGGAGCAGAGACCCAGTACTTC. As protein: CASSLEQGAETQYF.

The chain carries TRBV7-3 and TRBJ1-1; D call uncertain. The V gene lost 1 base and the J gene lost 5 bases, with 14 bases spanning the gap. There are 15 residues in the CDR3. Germline V gives CDR1 SGHTA, CDR2 FQGTGA. The CDR3 loop is CASSLIGGRGTEAFF. DNA for the CDR3: TGTGCCAGCAGCTTAATTGGCGGCCGTGGGACTGAAGCTTTCTTT.

The J gene is TRBJ2-7, the V gene TRBV30; no definite D call. The CDR3 runs 14 residues. The germline gives CDR1 GTSNPN, CDR2 SVGIG (reference sequence). V was cut by 1 base and J by 6 bases, with 16 bases left in between. The CDR3 sequence: CAWSASGLLPEQYF. CDR3 bases: TGTGCCTGGAGTGCCTCCGGCCTCCTTCCCGAGCAGTACTTC.

The chain employs TRBV6-2 or TRBV6-3 and TRBJ1-6; D remains unclear. Trimming took off 5 bases at V and 0 bases at J, with 8 bases between the two ends. CDR1 MNHEY and CDR2 SVGEGT come from the germline V gene. CDR3 length: 15 residues. The CDR3 DNA reads TGTGCCAGCAGTGCGTGGACCTCCTATAATTCACCCCTCCACTTT. It codes for CASSAWTSYNSPLHF.

V usage is TRBV11-3 and J usage is TRBJ1-1; D gene uncertain. This CDR3 has 14 residues. The V gene's germline CDR1 is SGHNT and CDR2 YENEEA. V was shortened by 7 bases and J by 0 bases, with 12 bases between the two germline ends. The CDR3 loop reads CASTSGPVNTEAFF. The CDR3 coding sequence is TGTGCCAGCACCTCAGGACCGGTGAACACTGAAGCTTTCTTT.

This chain links TRBV6-2 or TRBV6-3 with TRBJ2-1; the match to TRBD1 covers 9 bases. The CDR3 totals 15 residues. V was pared by 6 bases and J by 3 bases, with 6 bases of the junction left unmatched. From germline, CDR1 is MNHEY and CDR2 SVGEGT. DNA for the CDR3: TGTGCCAGCAGCCAAACAGGGGGCGTCTACAATGAGCAGTTCTTC. Protein: CASSQTGGVYNEQFF.

The V call is TRBV18, the J call TRBJ2-3; D remains unclear. The CDR3 totals 16 residues. V was trimmed by 6 bases and J by 0 bases, leaving 16 bases between them. Per germline, CDR1 KGHSH and CDR2 LQKENI. CDR3 nucleotides: TGTGCCAGCTCTCTGATAACGGGCTCCAGCACAGATACGCAGTATTTT. Translation gives CASSLITGSSTDTQYF.

The CDR3 spells CASSPRTGESETQYF. In nucleotides, the CDR3 is TGTGCCAGCAGCCCCCGGACAGGGGAGTCGGAGACCCAGTACTTC. The chain employs TRBV14 and TRBJ2-5; 9 bases are a match to TRBD1. Germline V gene sequence: CDR1 SGHDN, CDR2 FVKESK. With 4 bases clipped from V and 5 bases from J, the junction kept 8 bases outside the gene matches. The CDR3 consists of 15 residues.

The J gene is TRBJ1-1, the V gene TRBV11-3; unclear D gene. Germline-derived CDR1 and CDR2 are SGHNT and YENEEA. Deletions cut 5 bases from V and 1 base from J, with 8 bases between. The CDR3 is 13 amino acids. The CDR3 loop is CASSGSGNTEAFF. The CDR3 coding sequence is TGTGCCAGCAGCGGATCGGGGAACACTGAAGCTTTCTTT.

The chain combines TRBV2 with TRBJ1-2, with TRBD1 matching over 9 bases. Germline V gives CDR1 SNHLY, CDR2 FYNNEI. V lost 6 bases to trimming and J lost 2 bases; unmatched junction nucleotides: 4. This CDR3 spans 14 amino acids. CDR3 nucleotide sequence: TGTGCCAGCAGCTCCGGGACAGGGAACTATGGCTACACCTTC. This encodes CASSSGTGNYGYTF. Filled out from reference TRBV2 and TRBJ1-2, the complete variable domain reads EPEVTQTPSHQVTQMGQEVILRCVPISNHLYFYWYRQILGQKVEFLVSFYNNEISEKSEIFDDQFSVERPDGSNFTLKIRSTKLEDSAMYFCASSSGTGNYGYTFGSGTRLTVV.

The rearrangement links TRBV3-1 (or the pseudogene TRBV3-2) to TRBJ2-1; TRBD1 matches at 7 bases. This CDR3 has 14 residues. In germline, CDR1 is LGHDT, CDR2 YNNKEL (reference sequence). V was pared by 7 bases and J by 4 bases, with 7 bases of the junction left unmatched. CDR3 residues: CASTGQVPYNEQFF. DNA for the CDR3: TGTGCCAGCACTGGACAGGTCCCTTACAATGAGCAGTTCTTC.

The V gene is TRBV27, the J gene TRBJ2-3, with D maybe TRBD2 (5 bases). Germline V gene lookup returns CDR1 MNHEY and CDR2 SMNVEV (reference sequence). This CDR3 region has 16 residues. Trimming pared 6 bases from V and 0 bases from J, leaving 16 bases between. The CDR3 bases are TGTGCCAGCAGATCACCCGTGGGGAGAAGCACAGATACGCAGTATTTT. Translation gives CASRSPVGRSTDTQYF.

The chain combines TRBV6-5 with TRBJ1-1; tentatively, D is TRBD1 (6 bases). Germline V CDR1 and CDR2: MNHEY, SVGAGI. Trimming took off 3 bases at V and 3 bases at J, with 14 bases between the two ends. The CDR3 loop spans 15 amino acids. This CDR3 reads CASSYKGGLDTEAFF. CDR3 nucleotides: TGTGCCAGCAGTTATAAAGGGGGTTTGGACACTGAAGCTTTCTTT.